This T cell receptor beta chain appears in the sequencing data of a study of lymphopenia after photon versus proton radiotherapy. Comment on this clone: Its antigen is unknown.

The study's findings and limits: Authors raise, but do not show, better survival with proton therapy. After lymphocyte nadir, photon-treated repertoires showed oligoclonal expansion, especially CD8+ Temra. Relative stability marked proton patients; photon patients lost diversity and naive cells.

This CDR3 spans 15 amino acids. The V end lost 1 base, the J end lost 2 bases, and 13 bases lay between the germline ends. Germline lookup yields CDR1 SGHRS and CDR2 YFSETQ. Here immunoSEQ multiplex PCR was the method, and the copy in TCRdb shows in-frame clones only, minus some. Of about 39,000 clones in the sample, 92% are singletons; the top ten hold approximately 14%. The sample was peripheral blood, taken from a patient treated with photon-based radiotherapy. The V call is TRBV5-1, the J call TRBJ2-7; D gene uncertain. The receptor comes from a man in his 60s with cholangiocarcinoma. The CDR3, as DNA: TGCGCCAGCAGCTTGTGGTCGACGGCCACCTACGAGCAGTACTTC. Translated, it gives CASSLWSTATYEQYF.